This T cell receptor (beta chain) appears in the sequencing data of a study of blood T cells in healthy people across ages (dated by TCRdb to the mid-2010s). Background for the entire study: In model experiments, roughly one uniquely barcoded TCR beta cDNA molecule per two T cells was captured by template switching. For two donors (one aged 18 to 29 and one aged 80 or older), the study analyzed two additional independent replicas of 1 million unique cDNA reads from the same blood draw. To avoid experimental bias, donors of different ages were distributed randomly across sequencing lanes. To track age-related changes in TCR beta repertoire diversity, the study relied on deep sequencing normalized with unique cDNA molecular identifiers. Donors were grouped into four age groups: young (average 16 years), middle-aged (roughly 40), aged (approximately 67) and long-lived (82). What the study reported, not specific to this receptor: Compared with the aged group, more naive CD4+ T cells, fewer expanded clones and increased TCR diversity were shown by the long-lived group, suggesting age selection. Observed TCR beta diversity per million T cells fell roughly linearly with age, and a significant reduction was already apparent by age around 40. Because the CMV infection status of the donors was unknown, age-related changes in expanded clonotypes may potentially have been confounded. Because profiling used bulk unsorted PBMCs, naive and antigen-experienced compartments could not be compared conclusively. Estimates of total diversity based on one million sequenced T cells were regarded as lower bounds and as underestimates. Observed TCR beta diversity correlated strongly with the percentage of naive T cells measured by flow cytometry.

In this sample, this clonotype turned up a few times. Its antigen remains unidentified. No clone much larger than this one lies a single base away; base qualities are absent. Systemically healthy Caucasian individuals from Russia, 35 to 50 in total and aged roughly 6 to 95 years, were included as donors. Each donor gave about 11 milliliters of peripheral blood, drawn into EDTA-treated Vacutainer tubes. Ficoll-Paque density-gradient centrifugation was used to isolate PBMCs, with at least 6.5 million per sample. Total RNA was extracted from PBMCs with Trizol reagent, with at least 6 micrograms obtained per sample. The percentages of naive CD45RAhigh/CD27high T cells were determined by flow cytometry on a PBMC aliquot from every donor. The library came from 5' RACE. Sequencing instrument: Illumina HiSeq 2500. A second PCR of roughly 6 to 12 cycles was run with a J-beta primer mix and a sample-barcoded 5' primer. A unique molecular identifier was introduced onto each TCR beta cDNA molecule by a template-switch 5' adaptor carrying 12 random nucleotides. At least 3 million CDR3-containing paired-end reads were obtained from each sample. The Mint cDNA synthesis kit, primed by a TRBC-specific oligonucleotide, was used to synthesize first-strand cDNA from all RNA. All cDNA was treated with uracil-DNA glycosylase and then went through a first 18-cycle PCR with the universal primers M1SS and BC2_uni_R. On the study's bioinformatics: For normalization, 1 million high-quality reads were randomly selected from each sample, with every read carrying a distinct molecular identifier. Reads with shared molecular identifiers were discarded instead of being binned into consensus sequences. MiTCR, run with a Q25 quality threshold and the strictest error-elimination algorithm, handled CDR3 identification, clonotype clustering and error correction. A nonparametric unseen species model using Euler transformation provided a lower-bound estimate of total TCR beta diversity. TCRdb reran the public reads through fastp at Q25 and MiXCR, keeping productive beta chains. Entries that share a CDR3 protein sequence are merged under the most common genes and DNA. None of the V and J calls come from the authors' own analysis; TCRdb made them. The sample has about 1,400,000 distinct CDR3 sequences on record, 59% of them singletons. The top ten constitute roughly 6.3% of the sample.

The specimen sequenced was blood. This TCR was recovered from a man between 18 and 35 years old in good health.

DNA sequence: TGCAGTGCTCGGACGGGGATGAACACTGAAGCTTTCTTT. This translates into CSARTGMNTEAFF. The chain links TRBV20-1 with TRBJ1-1; a confident D gene designation cannot be given. The germline ends are 10 bases apart after V is trimmed by 5 bases and J by 0 bases. The CDR3 covers 13 residues, taking in both the cysteine and the phenylalanine. CDR3 DNA is the only sequence kept; it has 39 bases, read in frame from the first base. The germline V gene (reference sequence) supplies CDR1 DFQATT and CDR2 SNEGSKA.